This T cell receptor beta chain emerged from a study of cytomegalovirus exposure and HLA in healthy donors. Study at large: Membership in the Caucasian-associated ancestry cluster was found for about 84% of nearly 400 genotyped donors. General study points: Later, TCR association rates were found to vary by HLA locus, highest for DRB1 and lowest for HLA-C.

Turning to this clone: Its antigen is as yet unknown.

PCR used 60 Vbeta primers and 13 Jbeta primers. Profiled with immunoSEQ multiplex PCR; TCRdb holds only in-frame clones, not every one. This sample has fewer than 120,000 clones, with approximately 84% found just once. The germline gives CDR1 SGHTA, CDR2 FQGTGA. The V end lost 6 bases, the J end lost 5 bases, and 13 bases lay between the germline ends. The CDR3 is 13 residues long. The sequenced material came from PBMCs. The chain combines TRBV7-3 with TRBJ1-1; a possible D gene is TRBD1 (5 bases). The receptor's source is a man in his forties in good health and CMV-seronegative. CDR3 bases: TGTGCCAGCAGTCTTCAGGGTGGGACTGAAGCTTTCTTT. It specifies CASSLQGGTEAFF.